This T cell receptor (beta chain) was captured in a study of T cell responses to AZD1222 COVID-19 vaccine. Regarding the study as a whole: Recipients of AZD1222 seropositive at baseline numbered only 5 or 6. A reported finding is that nearly half of spike-specific TCRs target unmutated variant regions. Females outnumbered males among donors, who were mostly white British; clonal diversity was possibly underestimated. There were vaccine-associated CD4 TCRs across spike, dominant at 160-218 and 743-854.

V trimming: 0 bases; J trimming: 1 base; junction bases outside the gene matches: 3. The length of the CDR3 is 16 residues. Germline lookup yields CDR1 LGHNA and CDR2 YNFKEQ. With regard to this clone: As yet, its antigen is unknown.

Generated by immunoSEQ multiplex PCR, the TCRdb table keeps only in-frame clones and is missing some. The sample holds just under 150,000 clones, roughly 88% seen once. The clonotype was recovered from an adult who received the MenACWY meningococcal vaccine as a control. The sample here was peripheral blood, taken 28 days after the second dose of the MenACWY control vaccine. This chain connects TRBV4-2 to TRBJ1-1, with 9 bases that match TRBD1. CDR3 sequence (DNA): TGTGCCAGCAGCCAAGACCCGGGACAGGGGAACACTGAAGCTTTCTTT. Translated, it gives CASSQDPGQGNTEAFF.